The T cell receptor beta chain under discussion was sequenced for a study of Ad26.COV2.S vaccination and SARS-CoV-2 variants. Study-wide results and caveats: The placebo group had lower spike-specific TCR breadth than the vaccine recipients did.

TCRdb's copy holds only in-frame clones and misses some; the assay was immunoSEQ multiplex PCR. This table has around 300,000 clones, approximately 86% appearing once. Comment on this clone: What it binds is not known.

Sample treatment: around 19 received Ad26.COV2.S at low or high dose, single or two shots; 5 received placebo; per-sample allocation not given. Sampling was performed 63 days after the first vaccine or placebo injection. Donation came from an adult in Boston who was aged 18-55 years. CDR3 length equals 16 residues. V shed 4 bases and J shed 4 bases, with 17 bases lying between them. CDR1 is SGHDT and CDR2 is YYEEEE in the germline V gene. The source is a person between 18 and 59 years old who received the Ad26.COV2.S COVID-19 vaccine or a placebo. The sequencing used peripheral blood, collected in a trial of Ad26.COV2.S vaccine versus placebo. This chain connects TRBV5-6 to TRBJ2-2; D may be TRBD1 (6 bases). CDR3 nucleotide sequence: TGTGCCAGCAGCCTACGGTCAGGGGCATTCACCGGGGAGCTGTTTTTT. It is translated as CASSLRSGAFTGELFF.